This T cell receptor beta chain appears in the sequencing data of a study of blood T cells in healthy people across ages. Looking at the study overall: Template switching retrieved approximately one barcoded beta molecule for each two T cells. Points from the study as a whole: Diversity of TCR beta correlated strongly with naive T cell percentage. Unknown CMV status may confound age-related changes in expanded clones.

The CDR3 runs to 15 residues. Between the trimmed V and J ends, which lost 4 bases and 5 bases, there was a span of 18 bases. Looked up from germline, CDR1 is SGDLS and CDR2 is YYNGEE. Note on this clonotype: Its antigen is unidentified.

Through a sample-barcoded 5' primer and a J-beta primer mix, a second PCR was run for roughly 7 to 11 cycles. TCRdb ran MiXCR on the 5' RACE reads and lists one entry per CDR3 protein. Among 1.5 million to 1.9 million distinct CDR3 sequences listed, less than 45% were seen once. This chain links TRBV9 with TRBJ1-2; tentatively, D is TRBD1 (5 bases). This TCR was recovered from a woman aged 18-29 years in good health. Source material: blood. CDR3 DNA: TGTGCCAGCAGCCCGCGGGGCGGAGTCACTTATGGCTACACCTTC. It codes for CASSPRGGVTYGYTF.